The clone carrying this T cell receptor beta chain was recorded only once. What it binds is not known. These data originate in a study of cytomegalovirus exposure and HLA in healthy donors. Study-wide results and limits: First-cohort TCR clusters tended to co-occur in the 130 or so validation repertoires, a later analysis found.

The protocol was immunoSEQ multiplex PCR, while the TCRdb copy is restricted to in-frame clones and leaves out a portion. This repertoire shows some 120,000 clones, around 86% found once; its top ten account for about 2%. This receptor was identified in a young woman in good health and CMV-seronegative. The sample comprised PBMCs.

The CDR3 reads CASSPALGTGQETQYF. The CDR3 coding sequence is TGCGCCAGCAGCCCTGCGCTTGGGACAGGACAAGAGACCCAGTACTTC. V gene TRBV4-1 combines with J gene TRBJ2-5, with 8 bases identical to TRBD1. The V segment lost 4 bases and the J segment 2 bases; nucleotides outside the gene matches: 9. The germline V gene encodes CDR1 MGHRA and CDR2 YSYEKL. The CDR3 has 16 residues.